Shown below are 9 T cell receptor beta chains from a single sample sequenced in a study of blood T cell repertoires in COVID-19. Sequencing used immunoSEQ multiplex PCR; TCRdb keeps in-frame clones, though not all of them. Seen here are 140,000 to 150,000 clones, roughly 90% observed once, and the top ten hold 1.8%. Sequenced: peripheral blood. The receptor set was obtained from a man aged 70-80 years with acute or convalescent COVID-19.

The rearrangement joins TRBV9 to TRBJ1-4; D is uncertain. V was shortened by 0 bases and J by 0 bases, with 3 bases between the two germline ends. Germline V gene lookup returns CDR1 SGDLS and CDR2 YYNGEE. CDR3 length equals 14 residues. The chain's CDR3 is CASSVAATNEKLFF. Here the CDR3 DNA reads TGTGCCAGCAGCGTAGCTGCAACTAATGAAAAACTGTTTTTT.

The chain couples TRBV5-6 to TRBJ1-4, with TRBD1 matching over 8 bases. Per the germline V gene, CDR1 is SGHDT and CDR2 is YYEEEE. The length of the CDR3 is 16 residues. The trim removed 4 bases at V and 8 bases at J, leaving 13 bases unmatched. The CDR3 DNA follows: TGTGCCAGCAGCCGGACAGGGTTAGGTCGAGGAGAAAAACTGTTTTTT. This encodes CASSRTGLGRGEKLFF.

This clone was seen a handful of times. The J gene is TRBJ1-5, the V gene TRBV19, with D perhaps TRBD1 (6 bases). The germline CDR1 and CDR2 sequences are LNHDA and SQIVND (reference sequence). The CDR3 has 14 residues. The ends were cut back, 3 bases at V and 6 bases at J, with 12 bases in the middle. CDR3 sequence reads: CASSILDSSQPQHF. CDR3 nucleotides: TGTGCCAGTAGTATTTTGGACAGTAGTCAGCCCCAGCATTTT. Drawing the rest from reference TRBV19 and TRBJ1-5, the complete variable domain is DGGITQSPKYLFRKEGQNVTLSCEQNLNHDAMYWYRQDPGQGLRLIYYSQIVNDFQKGDIAEGYSVSREKKESFPLTVTSAQKNPTAFYLCASSILDSSQPQHFGDGTRLSIL.

The chain combines TRBV5-1 with TRBJ1-1; 7 bases match TRBD1. The junction had 9 bases not matched to a gene; V was cut back by 6 bases and J by 1 base. This CDR3 is 15 amino acids long. The germline CDR1 and CDR2 sequences are SGHRS and YFSETQ. The CDR3 loop reads CASNDRVPSNTEAFF. The CDR3 nucleotides read TGCGCCAGCAACGACAGGGTCCCCTCGAACACTGAAGCTTTCTTT. Together with reference TRBV5-1 and TRBJ1-1, the CDR3 gives the full variable domain: KAGVTQTPRYLIKTRGQQVTLSCSPISGHRSVSWYQQTPGQGLQFLFEYFSETQRNKGNFPGRFSGRQFSNSRSEMNVSTLELGDSALYLCASNDRVPSNTEAFFGQGTRLTVV.

The J gene is TRBJ1-6, the V gene TRBV6-5, with D tentatively TRBD1 (6 bases). The germline CDR1 and CDR2 sequences are MNHEY and SVGAGI. V gave up 0 bases and J gave up 10 bases, with 13 bases separating them. The CDR3 length is 15 residues. The CDR3 bases are TGTGCCAGCAGTTACTCTTCAGGGGAGAAATCACCCCTCCACTTT. Translating gives CASSYSSGEKSPLHF.

This clone has just one count. The chain joins TRBV5-5 to TRBJ1-1; perhaps TRBD1 as D (6 bases). The CDR3 spans 13 residues. CDR1 and CDR2 from the germline V gene are SGHKS and YYEKEE (reference sequence). Trimming pared 1 base from V and 8 bases from J, leaving 12 bases between. The chain's CDR3 is CASSLTGYREAFF. CDR3 nucleotides: TGTGCCAGCAGCTTGACAGGGTATAGGGAAGCTTTCTTT. Based on the CDR3 plus reference TRBV5-5 and TRBJ1-1, the full variable domain is DAGVTQSPTHLIKTRGQQVTLRCSPISGHKSVSWYQQVLGQGPQFIFQYYEKEERGRGNFPDRFSARQFPNYSSELNVNALLLGDSALYLCASSLTGYREAFFGQGTRLTVV.

CDR3 in amino acids: CASSLGTGGLGTEAFF. DNA for the CDR3: TGTGCCAGCAGCTTGGGGACGGGGGGGCTTGGCACTGAAGCTTTCTTT. The V gene is TRBV7-9, the J gene TRBJ1-1, with D tentatively TRBD1 (6 bases). The CDR3 totals 16 residues. Trimming took off 3 bases at V and 4 bases at J, with 18 bases between the two ends. Looked up from germline, CDR1 is SEHNR and CDR2 is FQNEAQ (reference sequence).

As regards this clone: The same CDR3 also results from other DNA sequences found in this sample. The rearrangement uses TRBV19 and TRBJ1-2, with 7 bases that match TRBD1. The CDR3 has 13 amino acids. Germline trimming cut 6 bases from V and 1 base from J; bases unmatched to any gene: 2. Germline V gene data show CDR1 as LNHDA and CDR2 as SQIVND (reference sequence). The CDR3 loop is CASRRDSNYGYTF. DNA of the CDR3: TGTGCCAGTAGAAGGGACAGTAACTATGGCTACACCTTC.

This rearrangement joins TRBV6-5 to TRBJ2-1, with 8 bases aligning to TRBD2. This CDR3 has 15 amino acids. V shed 5 bases, J shed 3 bases, and the junction held 6 bases outside the gene matches. CDR1 and CDR2 from the germline V gene are MNHEY and SVGAGI. CDR3 sequence: CASSLSGAHYNEQFF. In DNA form, the CDR3 reads TGTGCCAGCAGTCTTAGCGGGGCTCACTACAATGAGCAGTTCTTC.